Sequencing of this TCR beta chain was carried out in a study of molecular identifiers for immune sequencing clone quantification. TCRdb redid the calling of the PCR reads with MiXCR, one entry per CDR3 protein. The sample carries approximately 500,000 distinct CDR3 sequences, around 23% recorded once. With 0 bases clipped from V and 7 bases from J, the junction kept 9 bases outside the gene matches. Germline CDR1 is LGHNA and CDR2 is YSLEER. CDR3 length: 16 residues. The sequencing sample was made of naive CD8+ T cells from blood, with Jurkat cell RNA spiked in. Subset of the sample: FACS-sorted CD8+CD4-CCR7+CD45RA+ naive T cells. The clonotype was recovered from a human donor in good health. Some libraries in this study had Jurkat cell RNA spiked in. V and J are TRBV4-3 and TRBJ2-7; 10 nucleotides match TRBD2. Here the CDR3 reads CASSQDLAGAAGEQYF. For the CDR3, the DNA is TGCGCCAGCAGCCAAGACCTAGCGGGAGCGGCGGGGGAGCAGTACTTC.